These 4 T cell receptor beta chains came from one sample sequenced in a study of T cells in Graves' hyperthyroidism and ophthalmopathy. TCR beta CDR3 region amplification was performed from RNA transcripts. During a first-round RT-PCR of the TCR CDR3, the HTBI primer set was used. Via MiXCR, TCRdb re-called the multiplex PCR reads, giving one row per CDR3 protein. Of more than 450,000 distinct CDR3 sequences listed, about 14% are singletons. Sequences were obtained from blood. These receptors came from a middle-aged woman with Graves' hyperthyroidism.

This clonotype showed up many times. The chain links TRBV7-9 to TRBJ2-1, with D perhaps matching TRBD1 (6 bases). Trimming pared 7 bases from V and 1 base from J, leaving 14 bases between. Germline CDR1 SEHNR, CDR2 FQNEAQ (reference sequence). This CDR3 spans 15 amino acids. Here the CDR3 reads CASTPDRISYNEQFF. CDR3 nucleotide sequence: TGTGCCAGCACCCCAGACAGGATATCCTACAATGAGCAGTTCTTC.

This clonotype has ten or more counts. The chain combines TRBV29-1 with TRBJ2-7, with D possibly matching TRBD2 (6 bases). The CDR3 is 13 amino acids. Germline V gene sequence: CDR1 SQVTM, CDR2 ANQGSEA. Trimming removed 4 bases from V and 4 bases from J, with 14 bases in between. The CDR3 spells CSVVSGDQYEQYF. In DNA form, the CDR3 reads TGCAGCGTTGTCTCGGGGGATCAATACGAGCAGTACTTC.

This clonotype was seen ten or more times. The J gene is TRBJ2-3, the V gene TRBV28; 9 bases line up with TRBD2. CDR1 MDHEN and CDR2 SYDVKM come from the germline V gene. V was clipped by 4 bases and J by 0 bases; unmatched bases: 8. The CDR3 is made up of 17 amino acids. The CDR3 region is CASSSPVAGVSTDTQYF. CDR3 DNA sequence: TGTGCCAGCAGTTCCCCCGTAGCGGGAGTAAGCACAGATACGCAGTATTTT.

This clonotype was observed many times. J is TRBJ1-1 and V is TRBV28, with a weak D call TRBD1 (5 bases). The V and J ends lost 1 base and 7 bases respectively, with 13 bases between them. The germline gives CDR1 MDHEN, CDR2 SYDVKM. CDR3 length: 14 amino acids. The CDR3 loop reads CASSLSRAPGEAFF. The CDR3 DNA follows: TGTGCCAGCAGTTTATCCAGGGCCCCAGGTGAAGCTTTCTTT.